This T cell receptor (beta chain) was identified in a study of T cells in Graves' hyperthyroidism and ophthalmopathy. From germline, CDR1 is LGHDT and CDR2 YNNKEL (reference sequence). CDR3 length: 15 residues. V lost 4 bases and J lost 4, with 13 bases in between. This clonotype showed up many times. RNA transcripts yielded amplified TCR beta CDR3 regions. HTBI primers were used for first-round RT-PCR of the TCR CDR3. Each CDR3 protein is one row after TCRdb ran MiXCR on the multiplex PCR reads. The sample holds about 360,000 distinct CDR3 sequences, roughly an eighth seen once. The sample consisted of blood. The genes are TRBV3-1 and TRBJ1-4; D is undetermined. The clonotype comes from a woman under 30 with Graves' hyperthyroidism. CDR3 sequence: CASSRSDSGNEKLFF. The CDR3 DNA is TGTGCCAGCAGCCGGTCGGACTCGGGTAATGAAAAACTGTTTTTT.